The 11 T cell receptor beta chains below come from one sample, sequenced in a study of T-cell reconstitution after alpha-beta-depleted transplantation in children. Preparation of the TCRbeta library used unique molecular identifiers. In TCRdb, the PCR reads were re-called with MiXCR into one record per CDR3 protein. This repertoire shows 250,000 to 300,000 distinct CDR3 sequences, about 9.4% found once; its top ten account for approximately 7.6%. Here the sequenced sample was PBMCs, taken before TCRalphabeta/CD19-depleted stem cell transplant. All receptors derive from a boy under two years old with acute myeloid leukemia, due to receive a stem cell transplant.

In its sample, this clonotype was seen many times. V and J are TRBV7-3 and TRBJ1-4; no definite D call. CDR1 is SGHTA and CDR2 is FQGTGA in the germline V gene. The CDR3 spans 15 residues. V was clipped by 1 base and J by 1 base, with 7 bases between them. The chain's CDR3 is CASSLRAKTNEKLFF. The CDR3 coding sequence is TGTGCCAGCAGCTTAAGGGCGAAAACTAATGAAAAACTGTTTTTT.

With respect to this clonotype: This could be a read error, since a much larger clone is one nucleotide away. The chain carries TRBV12-3 or TRBV12-4 and TRBJ2-5; tentative D call: TRBD1 (6 bases). The CDR3 is 14 amino acids. Written as DNA, the CDR3 is TGTACCAGCAGTTTTGTGACAGGCCAAGAGACCCAGTACTTC. Protein sequence: CTSSFVTGQETQYF.

This clonotype was seen repeatedly, ten times or more. The genes are TRBV9 and TRBJ2-3, with 8 nucleotides matching TRBD1. The V segment lost 4 bases and the J segment 0 bases; nucleotides outside the gene matches: 4. Per the germline V gene, CDR1 is SGDLS and CDR2 is YYNGEE. This CDR3 is 15 amino acids long. The CDR3 coding sequence is TGTGCCAGCAGCCCACAGGGGGTTAGCACAGATACGCAGTATTTT. The encoded protein is CASSPQGVSTDTQYF. The full variable domain, its missing parts supplied by reference TRBV9 and TRBJ2-3, is DSGVTQTPKHLITATGQRVTLRCSPRSGDLSVYWYQQSLDQGLQFLIQYYNGEERAKGNILERFSAQQFPDLHSELNLSSLELGDSALYFCASSPQGVSTDTQYFGPGTRLTVL.

This clonotype was counted ten times or more. The CDR3 DNA follows: TGCAGTGCTAGATTCGGGGGGGCTCCAGATACGCAGTATTTT. Its translation is CSARFGGAPDTQYF. The chain has TRBV20-1 and TRBJ2-3, with 8 nucleotides matching TRBD2. Germline V gene sequence: CDR1 DFQATT, CDR2 SNEGSKA (reference sequence). This CDR3 region has 14 residues. The V and J ends lost 2 bases and 4 bases, in that order; junction bases with no gene match: 5.

In regard to this clonotype: This likely came from a read error, as a far larger clone is one base away. No conserved phenylalanine or tryptophan ends this CDR3, so it is likely a read error. DNA for the CDR3: TGTGCCAGCAGCTTACTAGCGGGGGGGCCAGATACGCAGTATTAT. Protein sequence: CASSLLAGGPDTQYY. The chain uses TRBV7-2 and TRBJ2-3; 12 bases map to TRBD2. Trimming cost V 2 bases and J 4 bases; bases outside gene matches: 1. Germline V gives CDR1 SGHTA, CDR2 FQGNSA. CDR3 size: 15 residues.

This clonotype was found many times. J is TRBJ2-5 and V is TRBV6-5; 8 nucleotides agree with TRBD1. This CDR3 contains 17 residues. Germline lookup yields CDR1 MNHEY and CDR2 SVGAGI. The trim removed 2 bases at V and 5 bases at J, leaving 13 bases unmatched. Here the CDR3 DNA reads TGTGCCAGCAGTTACCGCCATTTCGGACAGGGAGAGGAGACCCAGTACTTC. It specifies CASSYRHFGQGEETQYF.

This clonotype was observed at least ten times. This rearrangement joins TRBV7-2 to TRBJ2-2; TRBD2 matches 14 bases. The CDR3 length is 18 residues. Looked up from germline, CDR1 is SGHTA and CDR2 is FQGNSA. V lost 0 bases and J lost 5; bases outside the gene matches: 5. The CDR3 is CASSLAPGTSGSTGELFF. CDR3 nucleotide sequence: TGTGCCAGCAGCTTAGCCCCCGGGACTAGCGGGAGTACCGGGGAGCTGTTTTTT.

The sample holds many counts of this clonotype. This sequence joins TRBV20-1 and TRBJ1-2; TRBD1 aligns across 10 bases. CDR3 length: 13 amino acids. CDR1 DFQATT and CDR2 SNEGSKA come from the germline V gene (reference sequence). CDR3 region: CSVRDRGNYGYTF. The CDR3 DNA reads TGCAGCGTCCGGGACAGGGGAAACTATGGCTACACCTTC.

Only a few counts were recorded for this clonotype. The chain uses TRBV7-3 and TRBJ2-1, with 11 bases matching TRBD2. Germline CDR1 is SGHTA and CDR2 is FQGTGA. CDR3 length: 14 residues. The junction had 3 bases not matched to a gene; V was cut back by 3 bases and J by 8 bases. The CDR3 sequence: CASSFTSGSYEQFF. In nucleotides, the CDR3 is TGTGCCAGCAGCTTCACTAGCGGGAGCTATGAGCAGTTCTTC.

This clonotype was seen more than once but under ten times. This rearrangement joins TRBV4-3 to TRBJ2-7; possible D gene TRBD2, 5 bases. Germline V gene data show CDR1 as LGHNA and CDR2 as YSLEER. V lost 0 bases, J lost 1 base, and 7 bases lay in between. CDR3 length: 14 residues. CDR3 region: CASSQDPGSYEQYF. The CDR3 DNA reads TGCGCCAGCAGCCAAGATCCGGGGTCCTACGAGCAGTACTTC.

This clonotype occurred many times. The chain is built from TRBV6-2 or TRBV6-3 and TRBJ2-2; no definite D call. V lost 2 bases, J lost 3 bases, and 10 bases lay in between. The CDR3 loop spans 15 amino acids. Germline V gene sequence: CDR1 MNHEY, CDR2 SVGEGT. In DNA, the CDR3 is TGTGCCAGCAGTTACCCTGGTCTACACACCGGGGAGCTGTTTTTT. Translating it yields CASSYPGLHTGELFF.